This entry is about one T cell receptor (beta chain). The antigen is unknown. This entry is derived from a study of CD8+ T cells in alopecia areata. Whole-study context: Oral tofacitinib, 5 to 10 mg twice daily, was given in an open-label trial. Tofacitinib continued for 6 to 18 months and was then withheld for 6 months.

It was from PBMCs that CD4+ and CD8+ T cells were sorted. The study, taken as a whole, reports: Relative to normal scalp, lesional scalp, especially alopecia totalis/universalis, showed higher clonality.

This CDR3 comprises 15 residues. V gave up 3 bases and J gave up 4 bases, with 10 bases separating them. Germline V gene lookup returns CDR1 SEHNR and CDR2 FQNEAQ (reference sequence). Sequencing relied on a cDNA template that was reverse transcribed from extracted RNA. Only in-frame clones appear in the TCRdb table, and some are missing; sequencing was by immunoSEQ multiplex PCR. The profile covers roughly 140,000 clones, with approximately 53% appearing a single time and roughly 21% taken by the ten largest. This clonotype was sampled from a human donor with alopecia areata. Sequenced here: CD8+ T cells sorted from blood, sampled at week 0. The J gene is TRBJ1-6, the V gene TRBV7-9; D is uncertain. DNA of the CDR3: TGTGCCAGCAGCTTCGGTACAACTTATAATTCACCCCTCCACTTT. This gives the protein CASSFGTTYNSPLHF. Combining the CDR3 with reference TRBV7-9 and TRBJ1-6 gives the whole variable domain DTGVSQNPRHKITKRGQNVTFRCDPISEHNRLYWYRQTLGQGPEFLTYFQNEAQLEKSRLLSDRFSAERPKGSFSTLEIQRTEQGDSAMYLCASSFGTTYNSPLHFGNGTRLTVT.